This TCR beta chain came from a study of vaccination and CD4 T cells after COVID-19. Overall study context: Overlapping spike peptides of SARS-CoV-2, HCoV-NL63, HCoV-OC43 and HCoV-229E were used, and cells were stimulated with them.

The V end was cut by 5 bases, the J end by 4 bases, with 14 bases between. The CDR3 covers 14 residues. Germline V gene lookup returns CDR1 SGHAT and CDR2 FQNNGV. As for treatment: approximately 9-day PBMC culture with coronavirus spike peptide pools or control peptides (ViraFEST assay). Pre-COVID-19 pandemic sampling (2011-2018) yielded the unexposed donor's CD4+ T cells. The Oncomine TCR Beta short-read assay generated sequence data from the DNA of cultured CD4+ T cells. CD4+ T cells were cultured, and genomic DNA was extracted from them. TCRdb recomputed calls from the PCR reads with MiXCR, one row per CDR3 protein. The sample shows about 10,000 distinct CDR3 sequences, approximately 29% of them seen only once. Comment on this clonotype: Its specificity is unknown.

This chain joins TRBV11-2 and TRBJ1-2; possibly TRBD1 for D (5 bases). Sequenced: CD4+ T cells from blood, cultured in vitro. This TCR was recovered from a human donor in good health. CDR3 protein: CASSNKVGGYGYTF. As DNA, the CDR3 is TGTGCCAGCAGCAATAAAGTGGGGGGCTATGGCTACACCTTC.